One and the same sample provided the 7 T cell receptor beta chains below, sequenced in a study of T cell responses to AZD1222 COVID-19 vaccine. Here immunoSEQ multiplex PCR was the method, and the copy in TCRdb shows in-frame clones only, minus some. The sample has about 97,000 clones; approximately 91% are singletons. Sequenced here: peripheral blood, sampled on day 0 of AZD1222 vaccination. The receptors shown here come from an adult in good health.

This clone was seen a single time. This chain joins TRBV29-1 and TRBJ2-7; the D is unclear. Trimming removed 1 base at V and 0 bases at J, with 7 bases between. Germline CDR1 and CDR2: SQVTM and ANQGSEA. The CDR3 sequence is 13 residues long. The CDR3 DNA follows: TGCAGCGTTGAAGGTGACACCTCCTACGAGCAGTACTTC. Translating gives CSVEGDTSYEQYF.

The chain combines TRBV27 with TRBJ1-1; possibly TRBD1 for D (5 bases). Trimming pared 8 bases from V and 0 bases from J, leaving 13 bases between. From germline, CDR1 is MNHEY and CDR2 SMNVEV (reference sequence). This CDR3 comprises 14 residues. The chain's CDR3 is CASGTGGVNTEAFF. In nucleotides, the CDR3 is TGTGCCAGCGGCACGGGGGGAGTGAACACTGAAGCTTTCTTT.

As DNA, the CDR3 is TGTGCCAGCAGCTTAGCGGAGCCAGGGCTCTCCTACGAGCAGTACTTC. Encoded protein: CASSLAEPGLSYEQYF. V is TRBV7-9 and J is TRBJ2-7; tentatively, D is TRBD1 (5 bases). The germline V gene encodes CDR1 SEHNR and CDR2 FQNEAQ (reference sequence). This CDR3 region has 16 residues. V was clipped by 0 bases and J by 0 bases, with 12 bases between them.

The chain recombines TRBV7-2 with TRBJ1-1; no reliable D call. Germline loops: CDR1 SGHTA, CDR2 FQGNSA. Trimming pared 4 bases from V and 0 bases from J, leaving 9 bases between. This CDR3 spans 14 amino acids. The CDR3 sequence is CASSYTGLNTEAFF. The CDR3 bases are TGTGCCAGCAGCTACACTGGCTTGAACACTGAAGCTTTCTTT. Supplemented by reference TRBV7-2 and TRBJ1-1, the full variable domain reads GAGVSQSPSNKVTEKGKDVELRCDPISGHTALYWYRQSLGQGLEFLIYFQGNSAPDKSGLPSDRFSAERTGGSVSTLTIQRTQQEDSAVYLCASSYTGLNTEAFFGQGTRLTVV.

The rearrangement links TRBV9 to TRBJ1-3; no reliable D call. This CDR3 has 13 amino acids. V was pared by 6 bases and J by 0 bases, with 7 bases between. Germline assignment: CDR1 SGDLS and CDR2 YYNGEE. CDR3 DNA: TGTGCCAGCATCCCCCCCTCTGGAAACACCATATATTTT. This gives the protein CASIPPSGNTIYF.

V gene TRBV19 combines with J gene TRBJ2-7; D gene ambiguous. Trimming shortened V by 1 base and J by 2 bases, and 9 bases separated the two germline ends. Germline loops: CDR1 LNHDA, CDR2 SQIVND (reference sequence). There are 14 residues in the CDR3. The CDR3 reads CASSIASDAYEQYF. DNA for the CDR3: TGTGCCAGTAGTATAGCGAGCGATGCCTACGAGCAGTACTTC.

This chain uses TRBV5-1 with TRBJ1-2; unclear D gene. The CDR3 extends over 16 amino acids. CDR1 and CDR2 from the germline V gene are SGHRS and YFSETQ. The ends were cut back, 0 bases at V and 3 bases at J, with 15 bases in the middle. CDR3 protein: CASSLDWSGRDYGYTF. CDR3 bases: TGCGCCAGCAGCTTGGACTGGTCAGGTCGAGACTATGGCTACACCTTC.